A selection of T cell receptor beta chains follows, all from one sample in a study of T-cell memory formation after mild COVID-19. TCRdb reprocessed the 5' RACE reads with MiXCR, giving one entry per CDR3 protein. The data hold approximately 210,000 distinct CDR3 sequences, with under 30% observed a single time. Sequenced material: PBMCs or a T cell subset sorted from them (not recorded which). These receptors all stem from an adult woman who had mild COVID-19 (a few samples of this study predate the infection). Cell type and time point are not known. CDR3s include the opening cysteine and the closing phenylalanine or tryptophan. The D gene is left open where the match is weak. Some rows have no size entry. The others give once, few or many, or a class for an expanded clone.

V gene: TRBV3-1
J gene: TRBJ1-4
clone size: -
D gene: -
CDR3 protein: CASSNRRSNEKLFF
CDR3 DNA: TGTGCCAGCAGCAATCGACGGTCTAATGAAAAACTGTTTTTT

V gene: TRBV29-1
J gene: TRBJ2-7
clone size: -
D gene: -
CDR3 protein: CSVEMDGVSSYEQYF
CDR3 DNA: TGCAGCGTTGAAATGGATGGGGTCAGCTCCTACGAGCAGTACTTC

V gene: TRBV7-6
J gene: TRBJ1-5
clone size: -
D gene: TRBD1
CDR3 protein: CASSDGTGNRDQPQHF
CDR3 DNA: TGTGCCAGCAGCGATGGGACAGGGAATCGGGATCAGCCCCAGCATTTT

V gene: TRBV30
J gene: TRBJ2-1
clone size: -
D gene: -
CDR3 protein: CAWSQRGTLSYNEQFF
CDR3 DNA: TGTGCCTGGAGCCAAAGAGGGACACTTTCCTACAATGAGCAGTTCTTC

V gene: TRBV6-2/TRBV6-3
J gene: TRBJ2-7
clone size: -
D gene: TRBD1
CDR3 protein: CASRKGQASSYEQYF
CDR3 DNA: TGTGCCAGCAGAAAGGGACAGGCGAGCTCCTACGAGCAGTACTTC

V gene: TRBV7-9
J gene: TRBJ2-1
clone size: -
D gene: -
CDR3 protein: CASSFPGPGNEQFF
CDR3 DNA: TGTGCCAGCAGCTTTCCCGGCCCGGGCAATGAGCAGTTCTTC

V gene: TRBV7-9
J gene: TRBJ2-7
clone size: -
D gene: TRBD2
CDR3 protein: CASSRDYYEQYF
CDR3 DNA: TGTGCCAGCAGCCGGGACTACTACGAGCAGTACTTC

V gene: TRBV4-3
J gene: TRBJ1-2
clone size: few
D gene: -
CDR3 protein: CASSQGGDTKVYGYTF
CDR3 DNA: TGCGCCAGCAGCCAAGGGGGAGATACAAAGGTCTATGGCTACACCTTC

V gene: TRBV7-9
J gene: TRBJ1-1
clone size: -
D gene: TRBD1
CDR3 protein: CASSERQGWYTEAFF
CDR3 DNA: TGTGCCAGCAGCGAGAGACAGGGGTGGTACACTGAAGCTTTCTTT

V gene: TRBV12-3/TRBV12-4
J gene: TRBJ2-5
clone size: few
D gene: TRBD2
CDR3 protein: CASSFSGSQETQYF
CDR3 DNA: TGTGCCAGCAGTTTTAGCGGGAGTCAAGAGACCCAGTACTTC

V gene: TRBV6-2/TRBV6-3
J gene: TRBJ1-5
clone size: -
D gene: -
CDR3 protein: CASSYDRWGNQPQHF
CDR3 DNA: TGTGCCAGCAGTTACGACCGGTGGGGCAATCAGCCCCAGCATTTT

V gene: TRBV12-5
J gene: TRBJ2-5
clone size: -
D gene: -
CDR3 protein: CASGNRAKETQYF
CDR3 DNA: TGTGCTAGTGGCAACAGGGCAAAAGAGACCCAGTACTTC

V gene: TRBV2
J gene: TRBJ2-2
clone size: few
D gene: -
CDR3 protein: CASSEADLNTGELFF
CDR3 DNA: TGTGCCAGCAGTGAAGCGGATCTGAACACCGGGGAGCTGTTTTTT

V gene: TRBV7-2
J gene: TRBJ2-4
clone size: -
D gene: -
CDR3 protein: CASSLPGVVAKNIQYF
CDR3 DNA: TGTGCCAGCAGCTTACCTGGAGTAGTAGCCAAAAACATTCAGTACTTC

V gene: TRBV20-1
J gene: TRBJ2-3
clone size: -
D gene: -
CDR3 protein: CSALNKDTQYF
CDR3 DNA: TGCAGTGCCCTCAACAAAGATACGCAGTATTTT

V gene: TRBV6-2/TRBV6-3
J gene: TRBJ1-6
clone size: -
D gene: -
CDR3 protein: CASSPTPQGSNSPLHF
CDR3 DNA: TGTGCCAGCAGTCCGACTCCGCAGGGAAGCAATTCACCCCTCCACTTT

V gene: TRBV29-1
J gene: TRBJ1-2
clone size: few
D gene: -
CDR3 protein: CSVEGSRGYGYTF
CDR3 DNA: TGCAGCGTTGAAGGCAGTCGGGGCTATGGCTACACCTTC

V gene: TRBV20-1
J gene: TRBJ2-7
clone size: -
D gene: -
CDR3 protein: CSASGPGQREEQYF
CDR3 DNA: TGCAGTGCTAGTGGGCCGGGCCAACGGGAAGAGCAGTACTTC

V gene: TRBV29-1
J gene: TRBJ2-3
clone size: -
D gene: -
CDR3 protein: CSVEGAWADTQYF
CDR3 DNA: TGCAGCGTTGAAGGGGCGTGGGCAGATACGCAGTATTTT

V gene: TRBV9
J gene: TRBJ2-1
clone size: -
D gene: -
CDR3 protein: CASSVMSRGDNEQFF
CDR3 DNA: TGTGCCAGCAGCGTAATGTCAAGGGGGGACAATGAGCAGTTCTTC

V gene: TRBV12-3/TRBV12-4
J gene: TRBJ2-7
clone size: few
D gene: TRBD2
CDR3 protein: CASSWTSGVEGEQYF
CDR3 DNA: TGTGCCAGCAGTTGGACTAGCGGGGTGGAAGGCGAGCAGTACTTC

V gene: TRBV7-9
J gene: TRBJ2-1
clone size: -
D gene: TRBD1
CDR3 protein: CASSDHRGVYGNEQFF
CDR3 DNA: TGTGCCAGCAGCGATCACAGGGGAGTCTACGGCAATGAGCAGTTCTTC